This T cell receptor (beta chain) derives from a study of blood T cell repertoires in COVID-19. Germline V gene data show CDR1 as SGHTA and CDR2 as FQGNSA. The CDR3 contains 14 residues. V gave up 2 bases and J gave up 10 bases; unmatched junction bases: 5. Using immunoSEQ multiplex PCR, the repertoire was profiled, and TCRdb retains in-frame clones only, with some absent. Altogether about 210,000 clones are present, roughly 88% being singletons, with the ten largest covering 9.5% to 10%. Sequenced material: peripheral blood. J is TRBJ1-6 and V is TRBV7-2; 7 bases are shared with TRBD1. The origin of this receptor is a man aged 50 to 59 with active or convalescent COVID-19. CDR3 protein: CASSLWQGVSPLHF. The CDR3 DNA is TGTGCCAGCAGCTTATGGCAGGGGGTGTCACCCCTCCACTTT.